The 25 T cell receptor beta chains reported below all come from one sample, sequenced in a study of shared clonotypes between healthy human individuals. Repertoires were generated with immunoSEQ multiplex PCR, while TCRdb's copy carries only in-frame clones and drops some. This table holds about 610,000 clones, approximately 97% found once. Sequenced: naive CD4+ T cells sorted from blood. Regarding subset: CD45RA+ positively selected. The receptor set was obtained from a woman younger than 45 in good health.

The CDR3 loop is CASSLGGRSPINEKLFF. DNA of the CDR3: TGCGCCAGCAGCTTGGGGGGGCGAAGCCCGATTAATGAAAAACTGTTTTTT. The rearrangement joins TRBV5-1 to TRBJ1-4; perhaps TRBD1 as D (6 bases). The CDR3 length is 17 residues. V was cut by 0 bases and J by 4 bases, with 16 bases left in between. Germline V gene sequence: CDR1 SGHRS, CDR2 YFSETQ.

This CDR3 reads CASSQGVKGYGYTF. The CDR3 DNA sequence: TGTGCCAGCAGCCAGGGAGTAAAAGGCTATGGCTACACCTTC. The chain couples TRBV6-5 to TRBJ1-2, with D maybe TRBD1 (5 bases). Trimming cost V 6 bases and J 4 bases, with 15 bases left between them. Germline values: CDR1 MNHEY, CDR2 SVGAGI. The CDR3 totals 14 residues.

CDR3: CASSRDRGTYEQYF. Here the CDR3 DNA reads TGTGCCAGCAGCCGGGACAGGGGGACCTACGAGCAGTACTTC. The rearrangement joins TRBV5-5 to TRBJ2-7; 11 positions agree with TRBD1. Losses at the gene ends were 4 bases for V and 2 bases for J; bases not matched to a gene: 2. Per germline, CDR1 SGHKS and CDR2 YYEKEE (reference sequence). The CDR3 extends over 14 amino acids.

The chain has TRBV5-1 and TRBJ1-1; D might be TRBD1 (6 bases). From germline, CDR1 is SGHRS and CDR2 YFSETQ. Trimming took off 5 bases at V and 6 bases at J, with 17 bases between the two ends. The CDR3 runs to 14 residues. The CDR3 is CASSSQGDWSEAFF. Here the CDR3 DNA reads TGCGCCAGCAGTTCACAGGGTGATTGGTCTGAAGCTTTCTTT.

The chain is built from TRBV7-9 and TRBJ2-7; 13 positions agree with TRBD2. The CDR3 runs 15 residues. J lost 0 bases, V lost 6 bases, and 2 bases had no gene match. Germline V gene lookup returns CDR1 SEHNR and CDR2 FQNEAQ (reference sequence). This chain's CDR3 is CASRRTSGSSYEQYF. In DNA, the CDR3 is TGTGCCAGCAGGCGGACTAGCGGGAGCTCCTACGAGCAGTACTTC.

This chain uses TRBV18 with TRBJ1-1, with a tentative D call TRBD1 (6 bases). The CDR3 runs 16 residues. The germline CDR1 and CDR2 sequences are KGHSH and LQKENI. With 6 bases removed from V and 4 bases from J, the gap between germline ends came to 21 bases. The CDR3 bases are TGTGCCAGCTCCCTGAGGACAGACCCTTCTAGCACTGAAGCTTTCTTT. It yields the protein CASSLRTDPSSTEAFF.

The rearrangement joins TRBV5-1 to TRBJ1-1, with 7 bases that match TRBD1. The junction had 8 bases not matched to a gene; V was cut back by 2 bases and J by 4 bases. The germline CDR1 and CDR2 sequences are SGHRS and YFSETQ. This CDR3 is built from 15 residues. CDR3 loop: CASSLTGDVGTEAFF. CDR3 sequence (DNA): TGCGCCAGCAGCTTAACAGGGGATGTGGGCACTGAAGCTTTCTTT. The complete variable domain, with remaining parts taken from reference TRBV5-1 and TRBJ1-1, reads KAGVTQTPRYLIKTRGQQVTLSCSPISGHRSVSWYQQTPGQGLQFLFEYFSETQRNKGNFPGRFSGRQFSNSRSEMNVSTLELGDSALYLCASSLTGDVGTEAFFGQGTRLTVV.

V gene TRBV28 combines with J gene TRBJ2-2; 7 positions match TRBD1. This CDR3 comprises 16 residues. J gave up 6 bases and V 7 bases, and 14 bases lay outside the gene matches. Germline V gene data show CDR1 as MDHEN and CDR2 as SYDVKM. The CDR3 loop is CASTSLGRTGAGELFF. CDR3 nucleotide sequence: TGTGCCAGCACCTCTCTGGGACGCACAGGGGCCGGGGAGCTGTTTTTT.

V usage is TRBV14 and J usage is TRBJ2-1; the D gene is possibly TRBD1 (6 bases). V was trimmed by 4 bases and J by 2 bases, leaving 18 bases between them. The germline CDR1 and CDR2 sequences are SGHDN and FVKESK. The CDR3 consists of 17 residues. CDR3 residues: CASSLRTAKPPYNEQFF. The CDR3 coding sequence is TGTGCCAGCAGCCTTCGGACAGCCAAGCCCCCCTACAATGAGCAGTTCTTC.

This CDR3 reads CAISERQVGTEAFF. The CDR3 bases are TGTGCCATCAGTGAGCGACAGGTGGGAACTGAAGCTTTCTTT. This chain links TRBV10-3 with TRBJ1-1; D perhaps matches TRBD1 (6 bases). Per the germline V gene, CDR1 is ENHRY and CDR2 is SYGVKD. V was trimmed by 2 bases and J by 5 bases, leaving 12 bases between them. This CDR3 spans 14 amino acids.

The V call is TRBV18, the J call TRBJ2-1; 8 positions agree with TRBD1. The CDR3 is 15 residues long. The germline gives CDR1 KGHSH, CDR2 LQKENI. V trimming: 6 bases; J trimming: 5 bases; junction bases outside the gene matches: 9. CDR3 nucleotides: TGTGCCAGCTCCCCAGGGACAGGCGCTCACAATGAGCAGTTCTTC. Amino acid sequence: CASSPGTGAHNEQFF.

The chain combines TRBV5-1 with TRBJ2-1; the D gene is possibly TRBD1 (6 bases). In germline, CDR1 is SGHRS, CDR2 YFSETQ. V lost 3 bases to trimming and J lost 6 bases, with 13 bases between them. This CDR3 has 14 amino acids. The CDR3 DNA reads TGCGCCAGCAGCTCTAGTACAGGGAGCAATGAGCAGTTCTTC. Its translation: CASSSSTGSNEQFF.

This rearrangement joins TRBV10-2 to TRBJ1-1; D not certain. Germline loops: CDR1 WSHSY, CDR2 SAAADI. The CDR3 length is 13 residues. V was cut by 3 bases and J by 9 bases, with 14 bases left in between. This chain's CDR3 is CASSDYGSGQAFF. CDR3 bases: TGCGCCAGCAGTGATTATGGTTCAGGTCAAGCTTTCTTT.

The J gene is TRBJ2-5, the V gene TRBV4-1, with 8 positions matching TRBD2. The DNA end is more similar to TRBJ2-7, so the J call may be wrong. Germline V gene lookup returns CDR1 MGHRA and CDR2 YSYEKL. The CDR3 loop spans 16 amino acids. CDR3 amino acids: CASSHPPTSGSYEQYF. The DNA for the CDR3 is TGCGCCAGCAGCCACCCCCCTACTAGCGGATCCTACGAGCAGTACTTC.

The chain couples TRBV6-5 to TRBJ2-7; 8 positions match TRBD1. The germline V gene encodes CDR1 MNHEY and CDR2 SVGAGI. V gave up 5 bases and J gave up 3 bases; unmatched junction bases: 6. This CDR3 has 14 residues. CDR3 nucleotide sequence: TGTGCCAGCAGTAAAGACAGGGGTTTCTACGAGCAGTACTTC. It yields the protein CASSKDRGFYEQYF.

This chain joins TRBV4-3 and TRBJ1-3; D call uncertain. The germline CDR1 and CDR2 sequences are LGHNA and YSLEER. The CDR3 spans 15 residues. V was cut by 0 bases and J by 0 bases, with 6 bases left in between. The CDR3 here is CASSQDRSSGNTIYF. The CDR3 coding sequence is TGCGCCAGCAGCCAAGATCGCAGCTCTGGAAACACCATATATTTT.

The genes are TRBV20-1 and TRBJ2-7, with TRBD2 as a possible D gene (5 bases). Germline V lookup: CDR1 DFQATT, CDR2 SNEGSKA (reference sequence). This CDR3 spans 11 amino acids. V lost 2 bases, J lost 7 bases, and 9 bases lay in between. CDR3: CSARLGGEQYF. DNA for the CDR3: TGCAGTGCTAGACTAGGAGGTGAGCAGTACTTC.

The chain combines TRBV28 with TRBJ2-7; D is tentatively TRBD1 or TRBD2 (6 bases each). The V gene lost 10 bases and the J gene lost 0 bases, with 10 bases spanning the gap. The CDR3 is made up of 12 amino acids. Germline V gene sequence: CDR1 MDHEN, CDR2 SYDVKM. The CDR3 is CATTGASYEQYF. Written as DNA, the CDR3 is TGTGCCACCACGGGGGCCTCCTACGAGCAGTACTTC. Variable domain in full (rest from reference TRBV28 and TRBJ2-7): DVKVTQSSRYLVKRTGEKVFLECVQDMDHENMFWYRQDPGLGLRLIYFSYDVKMKEKGDIPEGYSVSREKKERFSLILESASTNQTSMYLCATTGASYEQYFGPGTRLTVT.

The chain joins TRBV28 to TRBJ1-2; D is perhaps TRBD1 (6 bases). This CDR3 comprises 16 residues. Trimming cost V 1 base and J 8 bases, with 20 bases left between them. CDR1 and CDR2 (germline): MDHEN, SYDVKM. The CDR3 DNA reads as TGTGCCAGCAGTTTATTTGACAGGAGCCTAAGGGGAGGCTACACCTTC. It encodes CASSLFDRSLRGGYTF.

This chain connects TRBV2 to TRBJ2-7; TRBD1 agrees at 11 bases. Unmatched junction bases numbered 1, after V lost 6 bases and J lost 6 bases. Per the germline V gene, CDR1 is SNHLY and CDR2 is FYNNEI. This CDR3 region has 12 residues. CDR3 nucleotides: TGTGCCAGCAGGGACAGGGGGCGCGAGCAGTACTTC. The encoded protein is CASRDRGREQYF.

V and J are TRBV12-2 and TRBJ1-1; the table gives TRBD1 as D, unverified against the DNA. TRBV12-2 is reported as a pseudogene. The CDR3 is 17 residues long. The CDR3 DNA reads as TGTGCAAGTCGCTTAGCACAGGGGAGGATTATGAACACTGAAGCTTTCTTT. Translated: CASRLAQGRIMNTEAFF.

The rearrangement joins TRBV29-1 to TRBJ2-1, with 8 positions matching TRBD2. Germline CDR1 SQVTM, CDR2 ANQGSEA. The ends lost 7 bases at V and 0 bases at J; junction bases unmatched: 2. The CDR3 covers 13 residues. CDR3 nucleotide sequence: TGCAGCGGACTAGCGAGCTCCTACAATGAGCAGTTCTTC. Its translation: CSGLASSYNEQFF.

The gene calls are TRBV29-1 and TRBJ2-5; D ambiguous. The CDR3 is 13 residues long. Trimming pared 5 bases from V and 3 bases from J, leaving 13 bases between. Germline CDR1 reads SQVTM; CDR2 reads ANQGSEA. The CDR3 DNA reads TGCAGCGTTTCTCCTCGCCCTGAAGAGACCCAGTACTTC. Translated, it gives CSVSPRPEETQYF.

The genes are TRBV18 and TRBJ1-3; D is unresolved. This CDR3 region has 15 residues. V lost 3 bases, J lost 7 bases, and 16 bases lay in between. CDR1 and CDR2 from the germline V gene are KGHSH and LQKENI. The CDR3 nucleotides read TGTGCCAGCTCACCGGGCGACGGCTGGCCGAACACCATATATTTT. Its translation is CASSPGDGWPNTIYF.

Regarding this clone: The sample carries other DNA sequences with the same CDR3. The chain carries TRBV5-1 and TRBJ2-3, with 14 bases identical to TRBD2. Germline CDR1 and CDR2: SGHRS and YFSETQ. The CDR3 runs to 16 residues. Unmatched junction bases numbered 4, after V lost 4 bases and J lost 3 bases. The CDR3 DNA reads TGCGCCAGCAGCCCTGGGACTAGCGGGAGTACAGATACGCAGTATTTT. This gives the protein CASSPGTSGSTDTQYF.